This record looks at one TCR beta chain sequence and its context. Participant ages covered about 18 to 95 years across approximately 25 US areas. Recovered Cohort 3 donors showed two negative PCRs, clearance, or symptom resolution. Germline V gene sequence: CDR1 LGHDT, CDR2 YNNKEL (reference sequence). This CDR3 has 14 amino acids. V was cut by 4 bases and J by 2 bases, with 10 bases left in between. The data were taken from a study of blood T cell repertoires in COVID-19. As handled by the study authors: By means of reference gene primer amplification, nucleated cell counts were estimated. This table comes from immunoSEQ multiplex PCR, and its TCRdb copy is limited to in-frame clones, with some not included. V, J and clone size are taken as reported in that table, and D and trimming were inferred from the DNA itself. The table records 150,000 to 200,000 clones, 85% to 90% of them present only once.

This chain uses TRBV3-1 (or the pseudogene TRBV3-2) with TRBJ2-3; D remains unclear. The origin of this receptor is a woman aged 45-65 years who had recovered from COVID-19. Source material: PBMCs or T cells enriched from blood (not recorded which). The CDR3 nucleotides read TGTGCCAGCAGCCTAGCCGTGGACACAGATACGCAGTATTTT. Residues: CASSLAVDTDTQYF.